Following are 24 T cell receptor beta chains from one sample sequenced in a study of blood T cell repertoires in COVID-19. Only in-frame clones appear in the TCRdb table, and some are missing; sequencing was by immunoSEQ multiplex PCR. This repertoire shows 250,000 to 300,000 clones, around 86% found once; its top ten account for less than 2.5%. Input material: peripheral blood. These receptors were taken from a man aged 50 or older with acute or convalescent COVID-19.

This clone was seen once. This chain connects TRBV9 to TRBJ1-3; D remains ambiguous. The CDR3 is 16 amino acids. V shed 0 bases and J shed 4 bases, with 14 bases lying between them. Germline V CDR1 and CDR2: SGDLS, YYNGEE. CDR3 in DNA: TGTGCCAGCAGCGTAGGTCGGCAGGTCTTAGGAAACACCATATATTTT. It translates to CASSVGRQVLGNTIYF.

V gene TRBV10-3 combines with J gene TRBJ2-1, with a possible D match to TRBD1 (6 bases). V dropped 7 bases and J dropped 2 bases, with 9 bases sitting between them. The CDR3 length is 13 residues. Germline V gene data show CDR1 as ENHRY and CDR2 as SYGVKD. In DNA, the CDR3 is TGTGCCATCAATGGACAGACCTACAATGAGCAGTTCTTC. It specifies CAINGQTYNEQFF.

The chain carries TRBV10-3 and TRBJ2-1; 7 nucleotides agree with TRBD2. CDR1 is ENHRY and CDR2 is SYGVKD in the germline V gene. The CDR3 consists of 17 residues. The trim removed 2 bases at V and 0 bases at J, leaving 7 bases unmatched. The CDR3 nucleotides are TGTGCCATCAGTGAGCGGGGGGACGGCAGCTCCTACAATGAGCAGTTCTTC. This codes for CAISERGDGSSYNEQFF.

This rearrangement joins TRBV6-5 to TRBJ1-3; 8 bases match TRBD1. The trim removed 2 bases at V and 2 bases at J, leaving 2 bases unmatched. Germline CDR1 and CDR2: MNHEY and SVGAGI. CDR3 length: 15 amino acids. The CDR3 sequence is CASSYGQGTGNTIYF. CDR3 nucleotide sequence: TGTGCCAGCAGTTACGGACAGGGTACTGGAAACACCATATATTTT.

The chain has TRBV7-9 and TRBJ2-3; 8 bases map to TRBD2. Germline loops: CDR1 SEHNR, CDR2 FQNEAQ (reference sequence). This CDR3 region has 15 residues. J was trimmed by 4 bases and V by 5 bases; bases with no gene match: 8. The CDR3 loop reads CASSTQAGVADTQYF. The CDR3 DNA follows: TGTGCCAGCAGCACCCAAGCGGGGGTAGCAGATACGCAGTATTTT.

This clone was observed a handful of times. This rearrangement joins TRBV19 to TRBJ1-1; possibly TRBD1 for D (6 bases). The CDR3 has 14 residues. Germline V gene lookup returns CDR1 LNHDA and CDR2 SQIVND (reference sequence). With 3 bases removed from V and 1 base from J, the gap between germline ends came to 9 bases. CDR3 DNA: TGTGCCAGTAGTATTGGGGGCACGAACACTGAAGCTTTCTTT. This encodes CASSIGGTNTEAFF.

This chain uses TRBV18 with TRBJ1-2; D perhaps matches TRBD1 (6 bases). V was pared by 6 bases and J by 8 bases, with 19 bases between. Germline CDR1 reads KGHSH; CDR2 reads LQKENI. CDR3 size: 14 residues. The CDR3 sequence is CASSADRQGGGYTF. CDR3 sequence (DNA): TGTGCCAGCTCCGCCGACAGGCAAGGTGGAGGCTACACCTTC.

The rearrangement joins TRBV11-3 to TRBJ2-2; D remains ambiguous. Trimming took off 2 bases at V and 7 bases at J, with 2 bases between the two ends. The CDR3 contains 11 residues. Germline assignment: CDR1 SGHNT and CDR2 YENEEA. The chain's CDR3 is CASSLLGELFF. DNA for the CDR3: TGTGCCAGCAGCTTACTCGGGGAGCTGTTTTTT.

This clone was seen just once. The chain recombines TRBV5-8 with TRBJ1-6; perhaps TRBD1 as D (6 bases). CDR3 length: 16 residues. The germline V gene has CDR1 SGHTS and CDR2 YDEGEE. V gave up 1 base and J gave up 9 bases, with 17 bases separating them. The CDR3 nucleotides are TGTGCCAGCAGCTTGAAACGGGACATTAGAGGTTCACCCCTCCACTTT. Its translation is CASSLKRDIRGSPLHF.

The chain links TRBV2 to TRBJ2-7, with 7 bases aligning to TRBD1. V was pared by 6 bases and J by 1 base, with 9 bases of the junction left unmatched. This CDR3 is 15 amino acids long. Per the germline V gene, CDR1 is SNHLY and CDR2 is FYNNEI. The CDR3 protein is CASSMDRTFSYEQYF. In DNA form, the CDR3 reads TGTGCCAGCAGCATGGACAGGACTTTTTCCTACGAGCAGTACTTC.

The genes are TRBV5-4 and TRBJ1-1; unclear D gene. Trimming shortened V by 0 bases and J by 7 bases, and 10 bases separated the two germline ends. The V gene's germline CDR1 is SGHNT and CDR2 YYREEE (reference sequence). This CDR3 has 13 amino acids. The CDR3 spells CASSLARSFEAFF. The CDR3 DNA sequence: TGTGCCAGCAGCTTGGCCCGGTCCTTTGAAGCTTTCTTT. Supplemented by reference TRBV5-4 and TRBJ1-1, the full variable domain reads ETGVTQSPTHLIKTRGQQVTLRCSSQSGHNTVSWYQQALGQGPQFIFQYYREEENGRGNFPPRFSGLQFPNYSSELNVNALELDDSALYLCASSLARSFEAFFGQGTRLTVV.

The V call is TRBV6-6, the J call TRBJ2-3; no firm D call. The CDR3 consists of 15 residues. V shed 0 bases and J shed 0 bases, with 7 bases lying between them. Germline V gene lookup returns CDR1 MNHNY and CDR2 SVGAGI (reference sequence). The CDR3 sequence is CASSYSSPSTDTQYF. In nucleotides, the CDR3 is TGTGCCAGCAGTTACTCGAGTCCGAGCACAGATACGCAGTATTTT.

The gene calls are TRBV6-2 or TRBV6-3 and TRBJ1-6; 10 nucleotides agree with TRBD1. CDR3 length: 19 amino acids. The germline gives CDR1 MNHEY, CDR2 SVGEGT. The ends lost 6 bases at V and 10 bases at J; junction bases unmatched: 21. The CDR3 DNA is TGTGCCAGCAGCAGATACTCCGGGACAGGGGAAATTGGTGTGTCACCCCTCCACTTT. It yields the protein CASSRYSGTGEIGVSPLHF.

The chain is built from TRBV27 and TRBJ2-2, with D possibly TRBD1 on 6 matching bases. Looked up from germline, CDR1 is MNHEY and CDR2 is SMNVEV (reference sequence). The CDR3 has 14 amino acids. Deletions cut 7 bases from V and 7 bases from J, with 16 bases between. As DNA, the CDR3 is TGTGCCAGCAAAGGGACATACAATATCGGGGAGCTGTTTTTT. Its protein product is CASKGTYNIGELFF.

The chain combines TRBV15 with TRBJ2-1; tentative D call: TRBD2 (6 bases). Germline CDR1 LNHNV, CDR2 YYDKDF (reference sequence). CDR3 length equals 16 residues. Trimming removed 3 bases from V and 2 bases from J, with 14 bases in between. The CDR3 region has the DNA TGTGCCACCAGCAGCGAGAGACGGGAGCCCTACAATGAGCAGTTCTTC. Amino acid sequence: CATSSERREPYNEQFF. Combining the CDR3 with reference TRBV15 and TRBJ2-1 gives the whole variable domain DAMVIQNPRYQVTQFGKPVTLSCSQTLNHNVMYWYQQKSSQAPKLLFHYYDKDFNNEADTPDNFQSRRPNTSFCFLDIRSPGLGDTAMYLCATSSERREPYNEQFFGPGTRLTVL.

The V gene is TRBV30, the J gene TRBJ2-5; weak D call: TRBD1 (6 bases). Trimming pared 1 base from V and 5 bases from J, leaving 11 bases between. The CDR3 totals 13 residues. Germline V CDR1 and CDR2: GTSNPN, SVGIG (reference sequence). CDR3 region: CAWSGRGRETQYF. The CDR3 nucleotides read TGTGCCTGGAGTGGCAGGGGTAGGGAGACCCAGTACTTC.

A word on this clone: The same CDR3 also results from other DNA sequences found in this sample. The rearrangement links TRBV9 to TRBJ2-3, with D hard to call. This CDR3 is 13 amino acids long. The V gene's germline CDR1 is SGDLS and CDR2 YYNGEE. The V and J ends lost 0 bases and 2 bases respectively, with 4 bases between them. The CDR3 region has the DNA TGTGCCAGCAGCGTAGCACTCACAGATACGCAGTATTTT. Amino acid sequence: CASSVALTDTQYF.

The chain is built from TRBV10-3 and TRBJ1-1; D unresolved. Germline CDR1 and CDR2: ENHRY and SYGVKD. The CDR3 is made up of 15 amino acids. V lost 7 bases to trimming and J lost 1 base, with 16 bases between them. The CDR3 loop reads CAIKTTSSRNTEAFF. DNA for the CDR3: TGTGCCATCAAAACAACCTCTAGCAGGAACACTGAAGCTTTCTTT.

The rearrangement uses TRBV6-5 and TRBJ2-7, with D possibly being TRBD2 (5 bases). The ends were cut back, 4 bases at V and 3 bases at J, with 13 bases in the middle. The CDR3 contains 14 residues. Germline values: CDR1 MNHEY, CDR2 SVGAGI. For the CDR3, the DNA is TGTGCCAGCAGTTCCCCCGGCCGGGACTACGAGCAGTACTTC. Amino acids: CASSSPGRDYEQYF.

This rearrangement joins TRBV30 to TRBJ1-5; no clear D. Deletions cut 3 bases from V and 10 bases from J, with 19 bases between. Germline V gives CDR1 GTSNPN, CDR2 SVGIG (reference sequence). The length of the CDR3 is 14 residues. CDR3 sequence reads: CAWSQTGVVEPQHF. The CDR3 DNA reads as TGTGCCTGGAGCCAGACCGGAGTGGTGGAACCCCAGCATTTT. The whole variable domain, remainder taken from reference TRBV30 and TRBJ1-5, is SQTIHQWPATLVQPVGSPLSLECTVEGTSNPNLYWYRQAAGRGLQLLFYSVGIGQISSEVPQNLSASRPQDRQFILSSKKLLLSDSGFYLCAWSQTGVVEPQHFGDGTRLSIL.

The V gene is TRBV27, the J gene TRBJ2-7, with 9 positions matching TRBD1. The CDR3 loop spans 15 amino acids. Germline CDR1 and CDR2: MNHEY and SMNVEV (reference sequence). With 8 bases clipped from V and 0 bases from J, the junction kept 8 bases outside the gene matches. The DNA for the CDR3 is TGTGCCAGCGGTATACTACAGGGGGCCTCCTACGAGCAGTACTTC. Residues: CASGILQGASYEQYF.

In DNA, the CDR3 is TGTGCCAGCAGCCCGAGGGGGTTGGGGATGAGGACCGGGGAGCTGTTTTTT. Translating gives CASSPRGLGMRTGELFF. The chain recombines TRBV5-4 with TRBJ2-2, with TRBD1 as a possible D gene (6 bases). Trimming removed 4 bases at V and 5 bases at J, with 21 bases between. Per the germline V gene, CDR1 is SGHNT and CDR2 is YYREEE (reference sequence). This CDR3 has 17 residues.

This chain connects TRBV18 to TRBJ1-5, with TRBD1 identical over 8 bases. Losses at the gene ends were 3 bases for V and 2 bases for J; bases not matched to a gene: 3. Germline loops: CDR1 KGHSH, CDR2 LQKENI. CDR3 length: 15 residues. The CDR3 DNA sequence: TGTGCCAGCTCACCTGGACAGGGAGGCAATCAGCCCCAGCATTTT. It codes for CASSPGQGGNQPQHF.

V and J are TRBV6-5 and TRBJ2-7, with 10 bases identical to TRBD1. The CDR3 covers 16 residues. The J segment lost 4 bases and the V segment lost 3 bases, leaving 9 bases of the junction unmatched. Germline CDR1 and CDR2: MNHEY and SVGAGI. CDR3 DNA sequence: TGTGCCAGCAGTTATCAGAATTGGGACAGGGGATACGAGCAGTACTTC. The encoded protein is CASSYQNWDRGYEQYF.